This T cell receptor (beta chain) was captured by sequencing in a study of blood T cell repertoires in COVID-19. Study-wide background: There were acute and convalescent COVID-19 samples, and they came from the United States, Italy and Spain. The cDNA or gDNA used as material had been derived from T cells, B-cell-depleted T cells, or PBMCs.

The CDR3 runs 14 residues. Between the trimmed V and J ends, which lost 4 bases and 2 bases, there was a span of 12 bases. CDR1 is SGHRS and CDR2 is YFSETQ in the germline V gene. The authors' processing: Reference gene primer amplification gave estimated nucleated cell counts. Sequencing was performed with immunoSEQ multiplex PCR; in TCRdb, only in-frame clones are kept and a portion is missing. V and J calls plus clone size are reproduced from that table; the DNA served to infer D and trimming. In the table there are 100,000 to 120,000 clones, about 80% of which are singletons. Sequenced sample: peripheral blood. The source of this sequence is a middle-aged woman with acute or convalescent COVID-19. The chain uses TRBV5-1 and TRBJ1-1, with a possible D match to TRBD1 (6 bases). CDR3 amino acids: CASSPGHPNTEAFF. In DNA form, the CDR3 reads TGCGCCAGCAGCCCGGGACACCCAAACACTGAAGCTTTCTTT.